This T cell receptor (beta chain) was observed in a study of identical twins (dated by TCRdb to the mid-2010s). With regard to the full study: TCR alpha and beta repertoires from monozygotic twins, unrelated adults of various ages and cord blood were deep-sequenced to test whether fetal clonotypes persist. Replicate twin experiments were performed at different times using different library preparation protocols to rule out contamination.

Every donor in the study was a healthy Caucasian. Results and caveats for the whole study, not just this receptor: Abundant cord blood beta clonotypes carried fewer insertions; young adult naive repertoires showed a weaker similar trend, while memory repertoires showed none. In monozygotic twins, out-of-frame TCR alpha sharing was systematically underestimated by recombination models, although the models agreed with sharing between unrelated individuals. Compared with coincidental sharing between unrelated individuals, out-of-frame TCR alpha sequences shared between twins showed an excess of sequences with low generation probability. Invariant T cells such as MAIT and iNKT could partly confound zero-insertion analyses, although diverse VJ usage argued against such confounding for most clonotypes. Conclusions relied on cross-sectional statistical analysis, since the same donors could not be followed over many years. The excess sharing between twins in beta out-of-frame sequences was weaker because fewer shared sequences reduced the signal-to-noise ratio.

The library came from 5' RACE. The sequencing machine was an Illumina HiSeq 2000. Template switching added a universal primer binding site, and the final cDNA carried a unique molecular identifier that allowed TCR cDNA molecules to be counted accurately. Specific primers in the conserved constant-segment region were used to synthesize first-strand cDNA for TCR alpha and beta chains. Each cDNA library was double barcoded, with a SMART-Mk sample barcode plus Illumina barcodes, to control for contamination. TruSeq adapter sequences and Illumina sample barcodes were added in two successive PCR steps. The Illumina HiSeq platform was used with custom primers to sequence TCR alpha and beta cDNA libraries. In the original analysis: MiGEC was used to process raw reads and extract unique molecular identifiers, and MiXCR was used to find CDR3 positions. For each individual, recombination models were inferred using an EM algorithm with the repgenHMM and IGoR tools. Shared clonotypes were analyzed with the tcR package in R, and sharing was normalized by the product of cloneset sizes. To study raw recombination without the effects of thymic and clonal selection, out-of-frame nonproductive sequences were analyzed. TCRdb reworked the public reads: Q25 trimming with fastp, MiXCR clone assembly, productive beta chains retained. Each CDR3 protein gets just one entry, which takes the most common genes and DNA from the rows behind it. The V and J calls follow TCRdb's processing rather than the paper's. The sample table holds around 1.7 million distinct CDR3 sequences, of which about 32% were seen once. The leading ten clones occupy around 0.25% of the sample.

Turning to this clonotype: This receptor's antigen is unknown. Per-base qualities were not stored, and no clone one base away is much larger.

The sequenced material came from cord blood. This sequence originates from a newborn girl in good health.

The nucleotide sequence reads as follows: TGTGCCAGCAGTACTAGCCCTCCGGAGCAGTACTTC. This is translated as CASSTSPPEQYF. Recombination joined TRBV12-3 or TRBV12-4 with TRBJ2-5; the D region possibly corresponds to TRBD2 (6 bases align). V is cut by 5 bases and J by 11 bases, and the space between the germline ends is 15 bases. The CDR3 contains 12 residues, cysteine and phenylalanine counted. This entry keeps only the CDR3 DNA: 36 bases, framed from base 1.